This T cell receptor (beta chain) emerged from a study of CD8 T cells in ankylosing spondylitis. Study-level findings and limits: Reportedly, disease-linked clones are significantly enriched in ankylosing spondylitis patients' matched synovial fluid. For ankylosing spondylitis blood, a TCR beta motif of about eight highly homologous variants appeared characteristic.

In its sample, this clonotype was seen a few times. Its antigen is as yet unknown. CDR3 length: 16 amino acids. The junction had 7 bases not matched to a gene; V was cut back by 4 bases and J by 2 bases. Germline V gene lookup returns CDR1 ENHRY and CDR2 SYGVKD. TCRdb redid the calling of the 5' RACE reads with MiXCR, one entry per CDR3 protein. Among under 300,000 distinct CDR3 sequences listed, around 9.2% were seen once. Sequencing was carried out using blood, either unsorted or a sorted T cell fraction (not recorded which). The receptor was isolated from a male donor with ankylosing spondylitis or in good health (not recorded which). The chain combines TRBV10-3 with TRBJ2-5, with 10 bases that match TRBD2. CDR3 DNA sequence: TGTGCCATCAGTGGGGCTAGCGGGAGAGGGCAAGAGACCCAGTACTTC. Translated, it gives CAISGASGRGQETQYF.